This T cell receptor (beta chain) is from a study of PD-L1 blockade in urothelial cancer. The wider study: Blood analysis was done at 3 weeks (second dose) and 6 weeks after treatment began.

What went into each PCR as a spike was synthetic TCR analog templates. The method was immunoSEQ multiplex PCR; TCRdb's version includes in-frame clones alone and lacks a portion of them. This table has about 45,000 clones, approximately 88% appearing once. Germline V lookup: CDR1 MDHEN, CDR2 SYDVKM. The CDR3 runs 15 residues. V dropped 4 bases and J dropped 0 bases, with 9 bases sitting between them. This clone appeared once. Its antigen is unidentified. Study-wide points: For durable-benefit patients, tumor-associated blood clones expanded more at 3 weeks.

The gene calls are TRBV28 and TRBJ1-4, with D possibly TRBD1 on 6 matching bases. The source material was PBMCs, sampled around atezolizumab (anti-PD-L1) treatment. The clonotype was recovered from a man at least 80 years old with urothelial cancer. The CDR3 nucleotides are TGTGCCAGCAGTTGGTACAGGGCAACTAATGAAAAACTGTTTTTT. It is translated as CASSWYRATNEKLFF.